The text below deals with one TCR beta chain. Its antigen is as yet unknown. Germline V CDR1 and CDR2: MDHEN, SYDVKM. The CDR3 sequence is 15 residues long. J gave up 3 bases and V 6 bases, and 10 bases lay outside the gene matches. This entry comes from a study of beta chain features in type 1 diabetes. Expressed TCRB transcripts were sequenced, since all the RNA that had been isolated was reverse transcribed. Repertoires were generated with immunoSEQ multiplex PCR, while TCRdb's copy carries only in-frame clones and drops some. Of fewer than 300,000 clones in the sample, roughly 21% were seen once. Findings and caveats of the study: Type 1 diabetes patients showed fewer insertions and more deletions at VDJ junctions. Among all four CD4+ subsets, Type 1 diabetes patients had TCRB CDR3s that were moderately but significantly shorter. High-TCR-expressing cells could be over-represented by cDNA sequencing.

The TCR comes from a woman between 40 and 50 years old with type 1 diabetes. The material sequenced was naive CD4+ T cells from blood. This chain links TRBV28 with TRBJ1-2, with 7 bases matching TRBD1. This CDR3 reads CASRTGTANYYGYTF. The CDR3 DNA sequence: TGTGCCAGCAGGACGGGGACAGCCAATTACTATGGCTACACCTTC.